This T cell receptor (beta chain) was sequenced in a study of OX40 agonist ivuxolimab in advanced cancers. Sequencing used immunoSEQ multiplex PCR; TCRdb keeps in-frame clones, though not all of them. The sample carries under 60,000 clones, about 82% recorded once. The CDR3 extends over 12 amino acids. Deletions cut 7 bases from V and 1 base from J, with 8 bases between. The germline V gene has CDR1 MNHEY and CDR2 SMNVEV (reference sequence). The starting material was CD4+ or CD8+ T cells sorted from blood, obtained in a trial of the OX40 agonist ivuxolimab. The origin of this receptor is an adult with an advanced solid tumor such as melanoma, head and neck, liver or kidney cancer. The chain is built from TRBV27 and TRBJ2-7; D gene uncertain. CDR3: CASIGRSYEQYF. In DNA form, the CDR3 reads TGTGCCAGCATTGGGCGTTCCTACGAGCAGTACTTC.